The rows below give T cell receptor beta chains drawn from one sample of a study of beta chain features in type 1 diabetes. The method was immunoSEQ multiplex PCR; TCRdb's version includes in-frame clones alone and lacks a portion of them. The table lists under 450,000 clones, about 15% of them singletons. Sequenced input: naive CD4+ T cells from blood. The source is a man younger than 40 in good health. The CDR3 runs from the conserved cysteine through the conserved F or W. Fields, in order: CDR3 DNA, CDR3 protein, J gene, clone size, V gene, D gene. D genes are given only for firm matches. The size of a clone is reported for some rows only, either as once, few or many, or as a class for expanded clones.

DNA: TGTGCCAGCAGTACAGGGTCTCCTGGAAACACCATATATTTT
CDR3: CASSTGSPGNTIYF
J: TRBJ1-3
size: -
V: TRBV6-6
D: -

DNA: TGTGCCAGCAGCGTAGGCCCGGAGGACACCATATATTTT
CDR3: CASSVGPEDTIYF
J: TRBJ1-3
size: -
V: TRBV9
D: -

DNA: TGTGCCACGGCCAGGGGGGCGGGACAAGAGACCCAGTACTTC
CDR3: CATARGAGQETQYF
J: TRBJ2-5
size: -
V: TRBV10-3
D: -

DNA: TGTGCCAGCAGTGACCCGGGTAGAAACTCACCCCTCCACTTT
CDR3: CASSDPGRNSPLHF
J: TRBJ1-6
size: few
V: TRBV25-1
D: -

DNA: TGTGCCAGCAGCTTAGGAAGCGGGGGGACAGATACGCAGTATTTT
CDR3: CASSLGSGGTDTQYF
J: TRBJ2-3
size: -
V: TRBV11-3
D: TRBD2

DNA: TGCAGCGTGGGACAGGCACAAGAGACCCAGTACTTC
CDR3: CSVGQAQETQYF
J: TRBJ2-5
size: few
V: TRBV29-1
D: TRBD1

DNA: TGCGCCACCCGACCTGTTGTGGGGATCGTAGATGAAAAACTGTTTTTT
CDR3: CATRPVVGIVDEKLFF
J: TRBJ1-4
size: -
V: TRBV23-1
D: -

DNA: TGCGCCAGCAGCCAAGAACGGGTAGCGGGAGGGTCCCGCCGAGAGACCCAGTACTTC
CDR3: CASSQERVAGGSRRETQYF
J: TRBJ2-5
size: -
V: TRBV4-1
D: TRBD2

DNA: TGCGCCAGCAGCTTGGGGACAGGGGACGAGACCCAGTACTTC
CDR3: CASSLGTGDETQYF
J: TRBJ2-5
size: -
V: TRBV5-1
D: TRBD1

DNA: TGTGCCAGCAGCTTGACTAGCACTAATGAGCAGTTCTTC
CDR3: CASSLTSTNEQFF
J: TRBJ2-1
size: -
V: TRBV5-4
D: -

DNA: TGCGGGTTCTCTGGGGCCAACGTCCTGACTTTC
CDR3: CGFSGANVLTF
J: TRBJ2-6
size: -
V: TRBV29-1
D: -

DNA: TGTGCCAGCAGCTTAGCTGGACACCAGAACACCGGGGAGCTGTTTTTT
CDR3: CASSLAGHQNTGELFF
J: TRBJ2-2
size: few
V: TRBV7-2
D: -

DNA: TGTGCCAGCAGCTGGACTAGCGGGGCCCTCTACGAGCAGTACTTC
CDR3: CASSWTSGALYEQYF
J: TRBJ2-7
size: -
V: TRBV5-4
D: TRBD2

DNA: TGTGCCAGCAGCTTAGTAACACCCGTCGATGAGACCCAGTACTTC
CDR3: CASSLVTPVDETQYF
J: TRBJ2-5
size: few
V: TRBV7-2
D: -

DNA: TGTGCCAGCAGTTTACTGGAGGATACGCAGTATTTT
CDR3: CASSLLEDTQYF
J: TRBJ2-3
size: few
V: TRBV28
D: -

DNA: TGTGCCAGCAGTTTGGGGGTCCCACTCCTTTCCTACGAGCAGTACTTC
CDR3: CASSLGVPLLSYEQYF
J: TRBJ2-7
size: -
V: TRBV27
D: -

DNA: TGTGCCAGCAGTAAGGACAGATCAAACACTGAAGCTTTCTTT
CDR3: CASSKDRSNTEAFF
J: TRBJ1-1
size: few
V: TRBV6-6
D: -

DNA: TGTGCCAGCAGCGATGGGACTGGGTACACTGAAGCTTTCTTT
CDR3: CASSDGTGYTEAFF
J: TRBJ1-1
size: -
V: TRBV7-2
D: -

DNA: TGTGCCAGCAGATCGTTGGAGACCCAGTACTTC
CDR3: CASRSLETQYF
J: TRBJ2-5
size: -
V: TRBV28
D: -

DNA: TGTGCCAGCGGGACAGGGGGTTCGTACAATGAGCAGTTCTTC
CDR3: CASGTGGSYNEQFF
J: TRBJ2-1
size: -
V: TRBV14
D: TRBD1

DNA: TGTGCCAGCAGTGTTACGGGCGGGCACGAGCAGTACTTC
CDR3: CASSVTGGHEQYF
J: TRBJ2-7
size: -
V: TRBV6-1
D: -

DNA: TGCAGTGCTAGAGTTACCTACGAGCAGTACTTC
CDR3: CSARVTYEQYF
J: TRBJ2-7
size: few
V: TRBV20-1
D: -

DNA: TGTGCCAGCAGGCTCACAGGGGGCGCCGATACGCAGTATTTT
CDR3: CASRLTGGADTQYF
J: TRBJ2-3
size: -
V: TRBV6-5
D: TRBD1

DNA: TGCGCCAGCAGCCAGGACAGGGCCGGGGACACTGAAGCTTTCTTT
CDR3: CASSQDRAGDTEAFF
J: TRBJ1-1
size: few
V: TRBV5-1
D: TRBD1

DNA: TGTGCCTGGAGGCCAAGGACAGGGGGAGTAAAGACCCAGTACTTC
CDR3: CAWRPRTGGVKTQYF
J: TRBJ2-5
size: -
V: TRBV30
D: TRBD1

DNA: TGTGCCAGCAGCCCCCGGGTCGAGCAGCCCCAGCATTTT
CDR3: CASSPRVEQPQHF
J: TRBJ1-5
size: -
V: TRBV7-6
D: -

DNA: TGTGCCAGCAGTTGGCAGGAGACCTACGAGCAGTACTTC
CDR3: CASSWQETYEQYF
J: TRBJ2-7
size: few
V: TRBV6-6
D: -

DNA: TGTGCCATCAGTGGTGGGGGGCTGAACAATGAGCAGTTCTTC
CDR3: CAISGGGLNNEQFF
J: TRBJ2-1
size: -
V: TRBV10-3
D: -

DNA: TGTGCCAGCAGCCGGGACTTTGGCACAGATACGCAGTATTTT
CDR3: CASSRDFGTDTQYF
J: TRBJ2-3
size: -
V: TRBV14
D: -

DNA: TGTGCCAGCAGTCTCCCAAAGGGGGAACCCAACACCGGGGAGCTGTTTTTT
CDR3: CASSLPKGEPNTGELFF
J: TRBJ2-2
size: -
V: TRBV4-2
D: -

DNA: TGTGCCAGCAGCGCGAAGGGGGCGTGGGATTCACCCCTCCACTTT
CDR3: CASSAKGAWDSPLHF
J: TRBJ1-6
size: -
V: TRBV7-6
D: TRBD1

DNA: TGCGCCAGCAGCCTCCATGACTTAGAAGAGACCCAGTACTTC
CDR3: CASSLHDLEETQYF
J: TRBJ2-5
size: -
V: TRBV5-1
D: -

DNA: TGTGCCAGCAGCACGAGCATTTCCACAGATACGCAGTATTTT
CDR3: CASSTSISTDTQYF
J: TRBJ2-3
size: -
V: TRBV7-9
D: -

DNA: TGTGCCAGCAGTTCCATTAGCGGGGGGCCCACAGATACGCAGTATTTT
CDR3: CASSSISGGPTDTQYF
J: TRBJ2-3
size: -
V: TRBV6-5
D: TRBD2

DNA: TGCACCAGCAGCCAAGAATGGGTAGCGGATCAGCCCCAGCATTTT
CDR3: CTSSQEWVADQPQHF
J: TRBJ1-5
size: -
V: TRBV1
D: -

DNA: TGCGCCAGCAGCCAAGTTGAGACTACTTCCTACGAGCAGTACTTC
CDR3: CASSQVETTSYEQYF
J: TRBJ2-7
size: -
V: TRBV4-1
D: -

DNA: TGTGCCAGCAGGGGGGACCGAGACCGCCAAAGATGGAACATTCAGTACTTC
CDR3: CASRGDRDRQRWNIQYF
J: TRBJ2-4
size: few
V: TRBV2
D: -

DNA: TGCGCCAGCAGCGATAAAACAGGATGGGGGTCCTATAATTCACCCCTCCACTTT
CDR3: CASSDKTGWGSYNSPLHF
J: TRBJ1-6
size: -
V: TRBV4-1
D: -

DNA: TGTGCCATCAGTGAGTCTCAGGGTTCCAGTGGCTACACCTTC
CDR3: CAISESQGSSGYTF
J: TRBJ1-2
size: few
V: TRBV10-3
D: -

DNA: TGCGCCAGCAGCCAAGTCGGAAGACTAGCGGGGACAGATACGCAGTATTTT
CDR3: CASSQVGRLAGTDTQYF
J: TRBJ2-3
size: -
V: TRBV4-1
D: TRBD2

DNA: TGCGCCAGCAGCCAAGAGACTAGCGGGGGGTCTGGGACCCAGTACTTC
CDR3: CASSQETSGGSGTQYF
J: TRBJ2-5
size: -
V: TRBV4-1
D: TRBD2

DNA: TGCAGCGCAGGGACAGCCATGAACACTGAAGCTTTCTTT
CDR3: CSAGTAMNTEAFF
J: TRBJ1-1
size: -
V: TRBV29-1
D: TRBD1

DNA: TGTGCCAGCAGCCCGGGACTGCGGACTACCCAGTACTTC
CDR3: CASSPGLRTTQYF
J: TRBJ2-5
size: few
V: TRBV14
D: -

DNA: TGTGCCAGCTCAGCCACCACAGATACGCAGTATTTT
CDR3: CASSATTDTQYF
J: TRBJ2-3
size: -
V: TRBV18
D: -

DNA: TGCGCCAGCAGCAGAGCCCTAGCGGGGGAAAACATTCAGTACTTC
CDR3: CASSRALAGENIQYF
J: TRBJ2-4
size: -
V: TRBV4-3
D: TRBD2

DNA: TGTGCCAGCATGTCAGGGAGGGGGTCACCCCTCCACTTT
CDR3: CASMSGRGSPLHF
J: TRBJ1-6
size: few
V: TRBV6-5
D: -

DNA: TGTGCCAGCAGCTTAGAGCTCAGTTCCACTGAAGCTTTCTTT
CDR3: CASSLELSSTEAFF
J: TRBJ1-1
size: -
V: TRBV7-6
D: -

DNA: TGTGCCAGCAGTTACAGGGGGAACACTGAAGCTTTCTTT
CDR3: CASSYRGNTEAFF
J: TRBJ1-1
size: -
V: TRBV6-7
D: -

DNA: TGTGCCAGCAGTTACTCGACACAGGGAATGAATGAAGCTTTCTTT
CDR3: CASSYSTQGMNEAFF
J: TRBJ1-1
size: few
V: TRBV6-6
D: -

DNA: TGTGCCAGCAGCTTAAGAGTGCTAGCGGGAGTTGCAGATACGCAGTATTTT
CDR3: CASSLRVLAGVADTQYF
J: TRBJ2-3
size: -
V: TRBV7-3
D: TRBD2

DNA: TGTGCCAGCAGCCGCAGCCGGGGGCAAGAGACCCAGTACTTC
CDR3: CASSRSRGQETQYF
J: TRBJ2-5
size: few
V: TRBV6-5
D: -

DNA: TGTGCCAGCAGCTTTACGAGTTCAGGGTACAATGAGCAGTTCTTC
CDR3: CASSFTSSGYNEQFF
J: TRBJ2-1
size: few
V: TRBV7-2
D: -